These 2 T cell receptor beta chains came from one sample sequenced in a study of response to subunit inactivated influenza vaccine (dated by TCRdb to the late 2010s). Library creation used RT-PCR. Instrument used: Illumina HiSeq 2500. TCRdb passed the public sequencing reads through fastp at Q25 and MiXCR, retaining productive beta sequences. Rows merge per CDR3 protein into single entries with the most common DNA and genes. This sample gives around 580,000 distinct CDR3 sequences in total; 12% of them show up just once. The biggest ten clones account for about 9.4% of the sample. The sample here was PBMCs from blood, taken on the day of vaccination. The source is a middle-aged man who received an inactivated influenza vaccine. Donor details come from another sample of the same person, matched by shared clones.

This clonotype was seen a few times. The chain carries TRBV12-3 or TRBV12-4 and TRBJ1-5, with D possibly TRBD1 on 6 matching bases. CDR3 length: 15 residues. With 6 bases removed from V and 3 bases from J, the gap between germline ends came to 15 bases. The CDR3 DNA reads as TGTGCCAGCAGGCGACGGACAGAACCCAATCAGCCCCAGCATTTT. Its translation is CASRRRTEPNQPQHF.

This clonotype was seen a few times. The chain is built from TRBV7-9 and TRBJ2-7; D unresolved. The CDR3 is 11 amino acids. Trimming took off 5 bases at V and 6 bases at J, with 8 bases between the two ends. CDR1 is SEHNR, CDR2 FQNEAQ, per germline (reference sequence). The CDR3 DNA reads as TGTGCCAGCAGCCCGGACGGCGAGCAGTACTTC. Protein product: CASSPDGEQYF.